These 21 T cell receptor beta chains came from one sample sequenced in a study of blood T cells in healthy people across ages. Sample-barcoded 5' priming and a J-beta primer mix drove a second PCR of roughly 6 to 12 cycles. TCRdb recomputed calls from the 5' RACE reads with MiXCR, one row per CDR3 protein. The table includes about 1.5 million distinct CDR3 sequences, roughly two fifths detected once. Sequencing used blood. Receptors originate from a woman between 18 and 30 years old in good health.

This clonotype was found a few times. CDR3 nucleotide sequence: TGCAGTGCTAGGGTTGGACACACTGAAGCTTTCTTT. It codes for CSARVGHTEAFF. The rearrangement uses TRBV20-1 and TRBJ1-1; the D is unclear. The CDR3 contains 12 residues. CDR1 DFQATT and CDR2 SNEGSKA come from the germline V gene (reference sequence). V was cut by 3 bases and J by 3 bases, with 8 bases left in between.

CDR3 coding DNA: TGTGCCAGCAGCTTAGCGGGGACGAACCATGAGCAGTTCTTC. It yields the protein CASSLAGTNHEQFF. The chain employs TRBV7-9 and TRBJ2-1; D may be TRBD1 or TRBD2 (5 bases each). Trimming shortened V by 0 bases and J by 8 bases, and 11 bases separated the two germline ends. The CDR3 loop spans 14 amino acids. Germline lookup yields CDR1 SEHNR and CDR2 FQNEAQ (reference sequence).

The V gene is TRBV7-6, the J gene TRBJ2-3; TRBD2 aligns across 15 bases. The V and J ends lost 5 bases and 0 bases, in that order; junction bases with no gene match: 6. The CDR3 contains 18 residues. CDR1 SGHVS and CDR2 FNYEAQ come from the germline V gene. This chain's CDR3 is CASSPGLAGGSSTDTQYF. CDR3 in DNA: TGTGCCAGCAGCCCTGGACTAGCGGGAGGGTCTAGCACAGATACGCAGTATTTT.

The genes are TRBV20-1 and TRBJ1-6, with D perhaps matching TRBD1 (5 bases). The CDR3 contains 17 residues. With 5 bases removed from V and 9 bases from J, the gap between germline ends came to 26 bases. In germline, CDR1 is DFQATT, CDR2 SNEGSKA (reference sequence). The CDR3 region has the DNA TGCAGTGCTCTCCCTCGGTGGAGGCAGGGTAGTAGTTCACCCCTCCACTTT. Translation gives CSALPRWRQGSSSPLHF.

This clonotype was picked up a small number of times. CDR3 sequence: CASSVARGSTDTQYF. Written as DNA, the CDR3 is TGTGCCAGCAGCGTAGCTCGGGGAAGCACAGATACGCAGTATTTT. The chain carries TRBV9 and TRBJ2-3, with a weak D call TRBD2 (5 bases). The length of the CDR3 is 15 residues. The germline V gene has CDR1 SGDLS and CDR2 YYNGEE. V was shortened by 0 bases and J by 0 bases, with 8 bases between the two germline ends.

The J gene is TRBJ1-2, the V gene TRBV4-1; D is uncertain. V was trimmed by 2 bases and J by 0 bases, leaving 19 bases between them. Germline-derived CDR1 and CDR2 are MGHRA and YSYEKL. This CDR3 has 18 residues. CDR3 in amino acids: CASSQTIGLQLANYGYTF. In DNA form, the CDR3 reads TGCGCCAGCAGCCAAACAATAGGTCTGCAGTTAGCTAACTATGGCTACACCTTC.

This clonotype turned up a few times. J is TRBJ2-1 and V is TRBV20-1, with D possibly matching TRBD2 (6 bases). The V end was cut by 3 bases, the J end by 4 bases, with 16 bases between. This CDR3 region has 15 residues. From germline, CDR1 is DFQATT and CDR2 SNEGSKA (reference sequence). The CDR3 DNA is TGCAGTGCTAGCTTCTTTAGCGGAAAGTACAATGAGCAGTTCTTC. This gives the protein CSASFFSGKYNEQFF.

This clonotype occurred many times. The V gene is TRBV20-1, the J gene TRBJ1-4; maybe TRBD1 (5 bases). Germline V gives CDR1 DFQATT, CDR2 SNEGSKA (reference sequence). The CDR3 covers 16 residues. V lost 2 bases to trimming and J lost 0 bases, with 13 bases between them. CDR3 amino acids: CSARRGAATTNEKLFF. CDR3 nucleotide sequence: TGCAGTGCTAGAAGAGGGGCAGCAACAACTAATGAAAAACTGTTTTTT.

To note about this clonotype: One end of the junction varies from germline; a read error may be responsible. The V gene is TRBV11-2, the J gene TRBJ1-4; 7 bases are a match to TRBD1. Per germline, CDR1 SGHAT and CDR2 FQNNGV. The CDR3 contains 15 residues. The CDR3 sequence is CASSLEAGGSEKLFF. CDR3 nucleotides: TGTGCCAGTAGCTTAGAAGCAGGGGGGAGCGAAAAACTGTTTTTT.

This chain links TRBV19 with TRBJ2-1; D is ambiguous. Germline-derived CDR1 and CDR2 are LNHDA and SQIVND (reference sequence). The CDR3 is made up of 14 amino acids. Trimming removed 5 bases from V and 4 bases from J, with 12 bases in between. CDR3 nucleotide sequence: TGTGCCAGTAGTTCTATCCGAGTATACAATGAGCAGTTCTTC. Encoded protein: CASSSIRVYNEQFF.

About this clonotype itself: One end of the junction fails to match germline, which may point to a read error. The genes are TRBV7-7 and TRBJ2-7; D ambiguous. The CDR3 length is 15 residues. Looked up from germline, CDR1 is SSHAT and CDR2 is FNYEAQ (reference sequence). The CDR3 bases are TGTGCTAGCAGCTTGAGTCAGGATAGCTCCTACGAGCAGTACTTC. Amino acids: CASSLSQDSSYEQYF.

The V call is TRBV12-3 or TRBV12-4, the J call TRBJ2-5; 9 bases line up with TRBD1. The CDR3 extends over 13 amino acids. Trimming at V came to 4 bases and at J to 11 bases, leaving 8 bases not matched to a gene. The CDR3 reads CASSSDRGFEQYF. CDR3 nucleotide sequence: TGTGCCAGCAGTTCAGACAGGGGGTTTGAGCAGTACTTC.

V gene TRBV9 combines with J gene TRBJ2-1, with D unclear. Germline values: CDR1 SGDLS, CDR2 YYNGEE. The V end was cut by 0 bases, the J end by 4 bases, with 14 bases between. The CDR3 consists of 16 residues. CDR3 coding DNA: TGTGCCAGCAGCGTAGGCCACTCCTCTGGGTACAATGAGCAGTTCTTC. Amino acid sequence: CASSVGHSSGYNEQFF.

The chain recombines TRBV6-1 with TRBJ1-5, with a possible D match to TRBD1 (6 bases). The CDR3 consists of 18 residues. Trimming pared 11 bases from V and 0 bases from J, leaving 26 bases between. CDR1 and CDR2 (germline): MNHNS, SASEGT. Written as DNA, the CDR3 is TGTGCCGTACTTGAGGGGGGACGGAGAGGGTCTAGCAATCAGCCCCAGCATTTT. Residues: CAVLEGGRRGSSNQPQHF.

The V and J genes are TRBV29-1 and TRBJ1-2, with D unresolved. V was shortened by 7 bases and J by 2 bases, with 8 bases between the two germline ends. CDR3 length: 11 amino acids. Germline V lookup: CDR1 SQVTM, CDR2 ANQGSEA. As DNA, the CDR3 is TGCAGCGCGGTGGAAAACTATGGCTACACCTTC. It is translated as CSAVENYGYTF.

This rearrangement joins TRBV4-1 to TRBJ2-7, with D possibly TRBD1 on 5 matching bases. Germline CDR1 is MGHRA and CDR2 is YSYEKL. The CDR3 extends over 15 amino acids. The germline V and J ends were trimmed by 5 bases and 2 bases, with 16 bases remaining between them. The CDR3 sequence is CASSATRVGPYEQYF. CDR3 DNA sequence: TGCGCCAGCAGCGCTACCAGGGTTGGACCCTACGAGCAGTACTTC.

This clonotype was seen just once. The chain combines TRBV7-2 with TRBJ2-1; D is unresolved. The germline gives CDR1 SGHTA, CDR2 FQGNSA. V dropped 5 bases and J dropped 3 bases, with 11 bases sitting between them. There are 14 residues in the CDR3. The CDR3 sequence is CASSPRRFYNEQFF. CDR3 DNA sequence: TGTGCCAGCAGCCCGCGTAGATTCTACAATGAGCAGTTCTTC.

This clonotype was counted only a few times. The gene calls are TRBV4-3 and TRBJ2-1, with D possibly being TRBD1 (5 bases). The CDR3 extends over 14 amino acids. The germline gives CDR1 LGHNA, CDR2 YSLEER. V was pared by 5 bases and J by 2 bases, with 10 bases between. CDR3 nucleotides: TGCGCCAGCAGCACCTTAGGGGCCTACAATGAGCAGTTCTTC. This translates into CASSTLGAYNEQFF.

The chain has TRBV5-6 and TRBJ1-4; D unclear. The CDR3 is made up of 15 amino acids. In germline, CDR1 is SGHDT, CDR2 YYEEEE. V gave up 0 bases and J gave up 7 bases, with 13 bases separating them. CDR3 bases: TGTGCCAGCAGCTTGGTTAGGAGTGTTGGTGAAAAACTGTTTTTT. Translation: CASSLVRSVGEKLFF.

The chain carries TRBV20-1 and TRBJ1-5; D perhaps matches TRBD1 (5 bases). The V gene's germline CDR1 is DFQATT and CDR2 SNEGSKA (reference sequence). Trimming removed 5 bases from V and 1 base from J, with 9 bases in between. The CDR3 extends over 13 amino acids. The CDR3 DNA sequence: TGCAGTGCTTCGGACATCAGCAATCAGCCCCAGCATTTT. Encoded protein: CSASDISNQPQHF.

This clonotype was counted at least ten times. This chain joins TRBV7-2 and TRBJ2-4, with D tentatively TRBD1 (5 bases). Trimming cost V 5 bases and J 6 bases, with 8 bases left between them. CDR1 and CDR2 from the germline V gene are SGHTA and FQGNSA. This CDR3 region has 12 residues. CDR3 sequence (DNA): TGTGCCAGCAGCCGAACAGGAAACATTCAGTACTTC. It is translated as CASSRTGNIQYF. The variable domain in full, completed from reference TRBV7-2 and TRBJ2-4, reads GAGVSQSPSNKVTEKGKDVELRCDPISGHTALYWYRQSLGQGLEFLIYFQGNSAPDKSGLPSDRFSAERTGGSVSTLTIQRTQQEDSAVYLCASSRTGNIQYFGAGTRLSVL.